This T cell receptor beta chain was profiled in a study of control samples from healthy donors and cancer patients. Only in-frame clones appear in the TCRdb table, and some are missing; sequencing was by immunoSEQ multiplex PCR. The sample lists 75,000 to 90,000 clones; about 89% were seen once. The length of the CDR3 is 17 residues. Germline trimming cut 3 bases from V and 0 bases from J; bases unmatched to any gene: 8. CDR1 and CDR2 (germline): LNHNV, YYDKDF (reference sequence). The specimen was blood. V usage is TRBV15 and J usage is TRBJ2-3; 8 bases map to TRBD2. The TCR was taken from a man over 45 in good health. The CDR3 nucleotides are TGTGCCACCAGCAGGCAGCGGGGGCCCCTAAGCACAGATACGCAGTATTTT. Protein: CATSRQRGPLSTDTQYF.